The clone carrying this T cell receptor beta chain showed up many times. Its cognate antigen is unknown. TCRdb passed the reads through MiXCR, listing each CDR3 protein once. The sample includes around 320,000 distinct CDR3 sequences, more than 8% of them seen just once. V was pared by 6 bases and J by 4 bases, with 27 bases between. This CDR3 has 19 amino acids. Germline CDR1 SGHTA, CDR2 FQGTGA. This sample is drawn from a study of T cell repertoires in cytomegalovirus infection. Overall study: Both CMV infection and a matching HLA type were indicated by public TCR beta signatures.

Study-level results: The ex vivo response was dominated by HLA-C-restricted CMV-specific TCR beta clonotypes. Frequencies of public TCR beta families were cumulated, and this identified carriers of CMV plus the relevant HLA.

The receptor comes from a human donor in good health (CMV status not recorded). Some clones in this sample may be carry-over from other donors' samples. This chain uses TRBV7-3 with TRBJ2-2; weak D call: TRBD2 (7 bases). Sequenced: PBMCs. The CDR3 DNA sequence: TGTGCCAGCAGTTATAGGCGAGAAACGGGGGGCGCCGGCACCGGGGAGCTGTTTTTT. Translation gives CASSYRRETGGAGTGELFF.